This T cell receptor (beta chain) was recorded in a study of T cell responses to AZD1222 COVID-19 vaccine. This table comes from immunoSEQ multiplex PCR, and its TCRdb copy is limited to in-frame clones, with some not included. The sample records roughly 180,000 clones, roughly 87% being singletons. The germline V gene has CDR1 KGHSH and CDR2 LQKENI. The CDR3 is made up of 14 amino acids. The V gene lost 1 base and the J gene lost 2 bases, with 8 bases spanning the gap. This sequence originates from an adult in good health. This chain joins TRBV18 and TRBJ1-2; TRBD1 is a possible D gene (6 bases). Sequencing was performed on peripheral blood, taken on day 0 of AZD1222 vaccination. DNA of the CDR3: TGTGCCAGCTCACCACGAGGGGGGAACTATGGCTACACCTTC. Amino acids: CASSPRGGNYGYTF. The full variable domain, in which reference TRBV18 and TRBJ1-2 provide the parts outside the CDR3, is NAGVMQNPRHLVRRRGQEARLRCSPMKGHSHVYWYRQLPEEGLKFMVYLQKENIIDESGMPKERFSAEFPKEGPSILRIQQVVRGDSAAYFCASSPRGGNYGYTFGSGTRLTVV.